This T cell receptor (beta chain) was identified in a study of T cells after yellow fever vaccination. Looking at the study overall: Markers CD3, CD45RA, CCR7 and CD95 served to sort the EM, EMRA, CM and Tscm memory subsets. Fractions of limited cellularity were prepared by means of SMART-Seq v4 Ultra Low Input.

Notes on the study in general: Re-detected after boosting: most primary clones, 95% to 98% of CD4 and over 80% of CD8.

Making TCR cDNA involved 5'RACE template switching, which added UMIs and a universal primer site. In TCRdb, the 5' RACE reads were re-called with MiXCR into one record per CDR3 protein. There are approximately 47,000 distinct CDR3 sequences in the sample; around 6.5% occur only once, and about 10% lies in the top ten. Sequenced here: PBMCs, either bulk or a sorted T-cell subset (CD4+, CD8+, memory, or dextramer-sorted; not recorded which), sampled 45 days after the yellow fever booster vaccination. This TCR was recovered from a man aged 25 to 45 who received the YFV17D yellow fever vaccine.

The CDR3 spells CASSRDRATNEQFF. CDR3 coding DNA: TGTGCCAGTTCCCGGGACAGGGCTACCAATGAGCAGTTCTTC. This chain uses TRBV5-4 with TRBJ2-1; 9 nucleotides match TRBD1. Per germline, CDR1 SGHNT and CDR2 YYREEE (reference sequence). This CDR3 is 14 amino acids long. Unmatched junction bases numbered 9, after V lost 8 bases and J lost 6 bases. Using reference TRBV5-4 and TRBJ2-1 for the parts outside the CDR3, the full variable domain is ETGVTQSPTHLIKTRGQQVTLRCSSQSGHNTVSWYQQALGQGPQFIFQYYREEENGRGNFPPRFSGLQFPNYSSELNVNALELDDSALYLCASSRDRATNEQFFGPGTRLTVL.